This TCR beta chain was retrieved from a study of cytomegalovirus exposure and HLA in healthy donors. Study observations and caveats: It was reported that the classifier diagnosed cytomegalovirus status with high specificity and sensitivity in both the original and validation cohorts.

Details on this clone: Antigen specificity is unknown.

TCRdb's copy holds only in-frame clones and misses some; the assay was immunoSEQ multiplex PCR. The sample includes 80,000 to 100,000 clones, around 88% of them seen just once. It was the approximately 130-subject validation cohort, separate from the approximately 700-subject first cohort, to which the donors belonged. CDR3 size: 13 residues. With 4 bases clipped from V and 8 bases from J, the junction kept 4 bases outside the gene matches. Germline lookup yields CDR1 LNHDA and CDR2 SQIVND (reference sequence). V and J are TRBV19 and TRBJ1-2, with 10 nucleotides matching TRBD1. The origin of this receptor is a woman aged 25 to 45 in good health and CMV-seronegative. The sequencing input was PBMCs. In DNA, the CDR3 is TGTGCCAGTAGTAACCTGGACAGGGGGGGCTACACCTTC. It codes for CASSNLDRGGYTF.